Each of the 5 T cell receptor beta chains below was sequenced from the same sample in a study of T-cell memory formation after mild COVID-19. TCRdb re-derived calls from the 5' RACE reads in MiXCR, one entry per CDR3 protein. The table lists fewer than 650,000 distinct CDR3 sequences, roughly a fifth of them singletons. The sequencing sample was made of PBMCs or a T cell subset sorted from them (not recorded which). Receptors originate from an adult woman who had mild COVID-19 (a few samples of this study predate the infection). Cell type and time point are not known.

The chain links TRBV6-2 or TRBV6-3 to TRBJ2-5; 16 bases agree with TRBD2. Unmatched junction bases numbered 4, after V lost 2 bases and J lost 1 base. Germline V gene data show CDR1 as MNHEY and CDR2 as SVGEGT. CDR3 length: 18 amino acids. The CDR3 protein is CASSYGGLAGGVQETQYF. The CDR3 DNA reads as TGTGCCAGCAGTTACGGGGGACTAGCGGGAGGGGTCCAAGAGACCCAGTACTTC.

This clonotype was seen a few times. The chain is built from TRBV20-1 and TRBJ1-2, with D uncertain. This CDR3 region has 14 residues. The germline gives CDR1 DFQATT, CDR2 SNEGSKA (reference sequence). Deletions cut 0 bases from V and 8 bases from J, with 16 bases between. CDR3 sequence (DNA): TGCAGTGCTAGAGATCTCGGACTCTCGGACGGCTACACCTTC. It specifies CSARDLGLSDGYTF.

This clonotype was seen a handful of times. Written as DNA, the CDR3 is TGCGCCAGCAGCGGAAGAACAGGGGACGACGTCCTGACTTTC. It translates to CASSGRTGDDVLTF. This chain joins TRBV5-1 and TRBJ2-6; 7 bases are a match to TRBD1. J lost 11 bases, V lost 4 bases, and 9 bases had no gene match. The germline CDR1 and CDR2 sequences are SGHRS and YFSETQ. CDR3 size: 14 residues.

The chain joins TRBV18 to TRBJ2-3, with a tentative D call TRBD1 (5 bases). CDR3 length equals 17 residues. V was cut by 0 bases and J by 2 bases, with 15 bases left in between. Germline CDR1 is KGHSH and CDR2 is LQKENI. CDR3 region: CASSPPLPKGLTDTQYF. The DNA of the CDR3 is TGTGCCAGCTCACCACCCTTACCGAAGGGGCTCACAGATACGCAGTATTTT. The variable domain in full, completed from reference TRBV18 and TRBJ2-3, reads NAGVMQNPRHLVRRRGQEARLRCSPMKGHSHVYWYRQLPEEGLKFMVYLQKENIIDESGMPKERFSAEFPKEGPSILRIQQVVRGDSAAYFCASSPPLPKGLTDTQYFGPGTRLTVL.

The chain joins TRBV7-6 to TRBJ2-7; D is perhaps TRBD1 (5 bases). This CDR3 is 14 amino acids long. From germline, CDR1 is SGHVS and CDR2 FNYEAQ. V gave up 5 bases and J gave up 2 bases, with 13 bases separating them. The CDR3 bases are TGTGCCAGCAGCCTCACCGACAGTACCTACGAGCAGTACTTC. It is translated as CASSLTDSTYEQYF.